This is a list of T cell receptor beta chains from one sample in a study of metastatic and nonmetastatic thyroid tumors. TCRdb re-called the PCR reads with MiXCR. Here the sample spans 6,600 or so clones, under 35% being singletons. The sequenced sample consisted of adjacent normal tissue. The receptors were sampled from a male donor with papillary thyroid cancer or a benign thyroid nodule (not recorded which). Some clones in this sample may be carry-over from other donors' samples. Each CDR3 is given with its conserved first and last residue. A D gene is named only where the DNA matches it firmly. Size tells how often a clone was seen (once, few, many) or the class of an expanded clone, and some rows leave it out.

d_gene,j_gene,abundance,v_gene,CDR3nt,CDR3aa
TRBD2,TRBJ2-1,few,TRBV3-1,TGTGCCAGCAGCCCCTATGGAGCGGGAGGGCTCGTCTCCTACAATGAGCAGTTCTTC,CASSPYGAGGLVSYNEQFF
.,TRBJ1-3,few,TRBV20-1,TGCAGTGCTAGAGGTCGGGACACCATATATTTT,CSARGRDTIYF
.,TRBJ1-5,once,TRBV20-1,TGCAGTGCTAGACAATCAATTCGGTATCAACAGCCCCAGCATTTT,CSARQSIRYQQPQHF
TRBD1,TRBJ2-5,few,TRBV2,TGTGCCAGCAGTGACGACAGGGGGCGCGGGGAGACCCAGTACTTC,CASSDDRGRGETQYF
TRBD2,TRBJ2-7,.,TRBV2,TGTGCCAGCAGTCGAGGACTAGCGGGAGTAGGAGGGACCTACGAGCAGTACTTC,CASSRGLAGVGGTYEQYF
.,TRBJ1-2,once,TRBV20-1,TGCAGTGCTAGAGTTAGACAGGAACATGGCTACACCTTC,CSARVRQEHGYTF
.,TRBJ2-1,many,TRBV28,TGTGCCACCCCCCGGGGCCAAATCGCCGATGAGCAGTTCTTC,CATPRGQIADEQFF
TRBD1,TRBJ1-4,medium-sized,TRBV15,TGTGCCACCAGGGCGGGACAGGGGCTAACTAATGAAAAACTGTTTTTT,CATRAGQGLTNEKLFF
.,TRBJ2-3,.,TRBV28,TGTGCCAGCATCTCCACACGTTGGACAGTGGGAACAGATACGCAGTATTTT,CASISTRWTVGTDTQYF
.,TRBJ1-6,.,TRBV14,TGTGCCAGCAGCCCCCGTGGTAATTCACCCCTCCACTTT,CASSPRGNSPLHF
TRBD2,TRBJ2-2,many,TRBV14,TGTGCCAGCAGCCAAGATACGCGGGGGGCCGGGGCCGGGGAGCTGTTTTTT,CASSQDTRGAGAGELFF
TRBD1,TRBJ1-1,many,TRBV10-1,TGCGCCAGCAGTGAGTGGGACAGGGGGCCCACTGAAGCTTTCTTT,CASSEWDRGPTEAFF
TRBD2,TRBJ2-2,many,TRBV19,TGTGCCAGTAGTTCGTGGACTAGACACGGGGAGCTGTTTTTT,CASSSWTRHGELFF
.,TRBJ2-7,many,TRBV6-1,TGTGCCAGCAGTCCGGGACGGGGCTTTTCCTACGAGCAGTACTTC,CASSPGRGFSYEQYF
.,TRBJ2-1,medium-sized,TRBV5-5,TGTGCCAGCACCACCTTAGCGCCCAGCTCCTACAATGAGCAGTTCTTC,CASTTLAPSSYNEQFF
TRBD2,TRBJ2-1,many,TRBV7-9,TGTGCCAGCAGCTTGGCGGGGAGGGGTTACAATGAGCAGTTCTTC,CASSLAGRGYNEQFF
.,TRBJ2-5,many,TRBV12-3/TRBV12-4,TGTGCCAGCAGTTTAGGGCCCCCTGGGACCCAGTACTTC,CASSLGPPGTQYF
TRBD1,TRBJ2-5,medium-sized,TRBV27,TGTGCCAGCAGGGCTGGGGACAGGGGTGGGGAGACCCAGTACTTC,CASRAGDRGGETQYF
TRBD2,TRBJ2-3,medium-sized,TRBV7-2,TGTGCCAGCAGCCGTTGGACTAGCGGCACAGATACGCAGTATTTT,CASSRWTSGTDTQYF
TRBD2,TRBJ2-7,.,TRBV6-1,TGTGCCAGCATTTCAAGCGGGAGGACCCACGAGCAGTACTTC,CASISSGRTHEQYF
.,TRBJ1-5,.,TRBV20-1,TGCAGTGCTAGAGATGGGGCCGGCAATCAGCCCCAGCATTTT,CSARDGAGNQPQHF
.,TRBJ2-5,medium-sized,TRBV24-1,TGTGCCACCAGTGACAACGGGTTCCAAGAGACCCAGTACTTC,CATSDNGFQETQYF
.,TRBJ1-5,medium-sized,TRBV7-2,TGTGCCAGCAGCTTGATGGACGGTAGCAATCAGCCCCAGCATTTT,CASSLMDGSNQPQHF
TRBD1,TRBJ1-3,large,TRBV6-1,TGTGCCAGCAGTCTACAGGGGGGGGCTGGAAACACCATATATTTT,CASSLQGGAGNTIYF
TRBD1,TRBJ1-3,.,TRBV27,TGTGCCAGCAGAGCGACAGGGGAGCACACCATATATTTT,CASRATGEHTIYF
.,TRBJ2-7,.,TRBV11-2,TGTGCCAGCAGCTCCACGGGGGGACAGGAGTCCTACGAGCAGTACTTC,CASSSTGGQESYEQYF
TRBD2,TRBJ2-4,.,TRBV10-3,TGTGCCATCAGTGCCCGGGATGGGCCCGGGACTAGCGGGAATTCGGAGTTCTTC,CAISARDGPGTSGNSEFF
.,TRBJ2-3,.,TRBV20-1,TGCAGTGCTAGGAGTTGGGCGGGGAGCACAGATACGCAGTATTTT,CSARSWAGSTDTQYF
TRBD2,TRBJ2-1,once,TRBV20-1,TGCAGTGCTGCCCCATCTAGCGGGAGCTGGTTAAGCAATGAGCAGTTCTTC,CSAAPSSGSWLSNEQFF
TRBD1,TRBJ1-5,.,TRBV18,TGTGCCAGCTCACCCCAGGGGGGACGCTACGTTCAGCCCCAGCATTTT,CASSPQGGRYVQPQHF
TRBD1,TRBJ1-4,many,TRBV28,TGTGCCAGCAGTTTGGGACAGGGGGCTAATGAAAAACTGTTTTTT,CASSLGQGANEKLFF
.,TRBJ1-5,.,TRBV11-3,TGTGCCAGTAACACGGGGGTACGCAATCAGCCCCAGCATTTT,CASNTGVRNQPQHF
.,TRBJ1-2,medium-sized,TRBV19,TGTGCCAGTAGTCCCTACCTGACAGGCAACTATGGCTACACCTTC,CASSPYLTGNYGYTF
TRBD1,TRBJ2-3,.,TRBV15,TGTGCCACCAGCGGCAGGACTACAGGGGGACCTACAGATACGCAGTATTTT,CATSGRTTGGPTDTQYF
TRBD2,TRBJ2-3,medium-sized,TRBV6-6,TGTGCCAGCAGTTATTCAGGACTAGCGGTGGCTAGCACAGATACGCAGTATTTT,CASSYSGLAVASTDTQYF
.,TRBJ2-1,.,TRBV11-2,TGTGCCAGCAGCTTAGACCTGAGCTCCTACAATGAGCAGTTCTTC,CASSLDLSSYNEQFF
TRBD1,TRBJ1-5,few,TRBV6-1,TGTGCCAGCAGTGTCGACAGGGGGCAGAATCAGCCCCAGCATTTT,CASSVDRGQNQPQHF
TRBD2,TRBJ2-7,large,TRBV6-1,TGTGCCAGCGTTGCGGGAGACCTCTACGAGCAGTACTTC,CASVAGDLYEQYF
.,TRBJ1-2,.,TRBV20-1,TGCAGTGCTAGAGGGACTTTGGGGTACTATGGCTACACCTTC,CSARGTLGYYGYTF
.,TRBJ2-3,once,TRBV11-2,TGTGCCAGCCGCAATAGGGTGGCCTTCACAGATACGCAGTATTTT,CASRNRVAFTDTQYF
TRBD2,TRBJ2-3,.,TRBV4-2,TGTGCCAGCAGCCAAGATGAGCGCGGGGGGGCCACAGATACGCAGTATTTT,CASSQDERGGATDTQYF
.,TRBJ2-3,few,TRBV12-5,TGTGCTAGTGGTTTGGCCAGGGACTGGAGCACAGATACGCAGTATTTT,CASGLARDWSTDTQYF
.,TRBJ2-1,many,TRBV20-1,TGCAGTGCCAGGGACTCCCTCTCGGGCCATGAGCAGTTCTTC,CSARDSLSGHEQFF
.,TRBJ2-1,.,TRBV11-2,TGTGCCAGCAGCTTCGAACGGGGGCTTATCTCCTACAATGAGCAGTTCTTC,CASSFERGLISYNEQFF
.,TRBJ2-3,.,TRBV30,TGTGCCTGGAGTCGAGGACAAGAGACTGATACGCAGTATTTT,CAWSRGQETDTQYF
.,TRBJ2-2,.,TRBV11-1,TGTGCCAGCAGCTTAGGAAGGGGTAGGAACACCGGGGAGCTGTTTTTT,CASSLGRGRNTGELFF
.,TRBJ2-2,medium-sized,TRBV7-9,TGTGCCAGCAGCTTAGGCAGGGGTACGAACACCGGGGAGCTGTTTTTT,CASSLGRGTNTGELFF
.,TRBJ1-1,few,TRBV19,TGTGCCAGTAGTGTCGGGGCTGGGATGAACACTGAAGCTTTCTTT,CASSVGAGMNTEAFF
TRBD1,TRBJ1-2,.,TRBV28,TGTGCCAGCAGGCGACAGGGTTTGGCCTATGGCTACACCTTC,CASRRQGLAYGYTF
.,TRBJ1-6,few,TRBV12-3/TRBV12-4,TGTGCCAGTAGAGGGACAACACTCCACTTT,CASRGTTLHF
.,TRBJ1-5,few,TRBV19,TGTGCCAGTAGTGCAGGGGTTAGGCAGCCCCAGCATTTT,CASSAGVRQPQHF